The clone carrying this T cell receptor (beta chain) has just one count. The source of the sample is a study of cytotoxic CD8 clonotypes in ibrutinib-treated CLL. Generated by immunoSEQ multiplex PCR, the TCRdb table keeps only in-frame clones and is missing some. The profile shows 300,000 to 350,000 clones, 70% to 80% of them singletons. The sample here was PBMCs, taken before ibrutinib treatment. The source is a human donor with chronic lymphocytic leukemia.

CDR3 bases: TGTGCCAGCAGCATTACAGGCTTCAATGAGCAGTTCTTC. Protein product: CASSITGFNEQFF. V gene TRBV11-3 combines with J gene TRBJ2-1; possible D gene TRBD1, 5 bases. Germline V lookup: CDR1 SGHNT, CDR2 YENEEA. Trimming removed 5 bases from V and 6 bases from J, with 11 bases in between. This CDR3 is built from 13 residues.